These T cell receptor beta chains were read from a single sample in a study of T cell responses to AZD1222 COVID-19 vaccine. TCRdb keeps only in-frame clones here, not all; method: immunoSEQ multiplex PCR. There are some 66,000 clones in the sample; 87% occur only once, and 17% lies in the top ten. The sample here was peripheral blood, taken on day 0 of AZD1222 vaccination. These receptors were taken from an adult in good health. CDR3s include the opening cysteine and the closing phenylalanine or tryptophan. D genes are given only for firm matches. Rows give clone size only sometimes, using once, few, many, or a class for an expanded clone.

TRBJ2-7	NA	13	NA	TRBV29-1	CSVVRDGGMEQYF	TGCAGCGTTGTAAGGGACGGAGGGATGGAGCAGTACTTC
TRBJ2-1	NA	16	NA	TRBV7-6	CASRQSWLAPSNEQFF	TGTGCCAGCAGACAAAGCTGGCTAGCGCCTAGCAATGAGCAGTTCTTC
TRBJ1-2	NA	14	NA	TRBV19	CASSPYRAYGGYTF	TGTGCCAGTAGTCCCTATCGAGCGTATGGGGGCTACACCTTC
TRBJ1-5	NA	16	NA	TRBV28	CASSPSRIGLDQPQHF	TGTGCCAGCAGTCCCAGTCGGATAGGACTGGATCAGCCCCAGCATTTT
TRBJ1-2	TRBD1	12	NA	TRBV6-5	CASNRGQSGYTF	TGTGCCAGCAACAGGGGGCAAAGTGGCTACACCTTC
TRBJ2-7	NA	15	many	TRBV10-3	CAISESTRTTYEQYF	TGTGCCATCAGTGAGTCGACGAGGACTACCTACGAGCAGTACTTC
TRBJ1-4	NA	15	NA	TRBV6-6	CASSYSPGKNEKLFF	TGTGCCAGCAGTTACTCTCCGGGTAAAAATGAAAAACTGTTTTTT
TRBJ1-4	NA	12	NA	TRBV11-2	CASAPITGGGFF	TGTGCCAGCGCGCCCATAACGGGGGGTGGGTTTTTT
TRBJ1-2	NA	13	once	TRBV4-1	CASSQDRGYGYTF	TGCGCCAGCAGCCAAGATAGGGGTTATGGCTACACCTTC
TRBJ2-7	NA	13	NA	TRBV29-1	CSANPGGTYEQYF	TGCAGTGCTAACCCCGGCGGGACCTACGAGCAGTACTTC